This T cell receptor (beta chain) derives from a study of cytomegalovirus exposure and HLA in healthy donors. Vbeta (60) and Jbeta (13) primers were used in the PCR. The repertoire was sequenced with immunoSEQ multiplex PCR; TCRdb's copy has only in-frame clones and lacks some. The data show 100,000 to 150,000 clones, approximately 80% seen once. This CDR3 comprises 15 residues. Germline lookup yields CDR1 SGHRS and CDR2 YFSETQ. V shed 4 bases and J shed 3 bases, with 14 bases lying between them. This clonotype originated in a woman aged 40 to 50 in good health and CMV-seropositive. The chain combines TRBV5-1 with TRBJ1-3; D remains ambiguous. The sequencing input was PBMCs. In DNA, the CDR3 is TGCGCCAGCAGCCCCTCGGGTCTCCGTGGAAACACCATATATTTT. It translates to CASSPSGLRGNTIYF. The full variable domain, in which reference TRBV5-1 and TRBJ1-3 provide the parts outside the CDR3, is KAGVTQTPRYLIKTRGQQVTLSCSPISGHRSVSWYQQTPGQGLQFLFEYFSETQRNKGNFPGRFSGRQFSNSRSEMNVSTLELGDSALYLCASSPSGLRGNTIYFGEGSWLTVV.